This note documents a single T cell receptor (beta chain) sequence. Antigen specificity is unknown. With V trimmed by 8 bases and J by 1 base, 8 bases remained unmatched. The germline gives CDR1 SNHLY, CDR2 FYNNEI. The CDR3 covers 15 residues. These data come from a study of T cells and Merkel cell carcinoma outcomes. Findings and limits, study-wide: Merkel cell carcinoma outcomes were reportedly predicted by repertoire and T-cell density.

The data were produced by immunoSEQ multiplex PCR, yet TCRdb's version contains in-frame clones alone and is incomplete. The sample consists of around 16,000 clones, about four fifths of them appearing once. This chain joins TRBV2 and TRBJ1-1, with 9 nucleotides matching TRBD1. This receptor was taken from a human donor with Merkel cell carcinoma. The sample comprised tumor tissue from Merkel cell carcinoma. In nucleotides, the CDR3 is TGTGCCAGCTCCCCCGAGGACAGGGGGAACACTGAAGCTTTCTTT. Translated: CASSPEDRGNTEAFF. Based on the CDR3 plus reference TRBV2 and TRBJ1-1, the full variable domain is EPEVTQTPSHQVTQMGQEVILRCVPISNHLYFYWYRQILGQKVEFLVSFYNNEISEKSEIFDDQFSVERPDGSNFTLKIRSTKLEDSAMYFCASSPEDRGNTEAFFGQGTRLTVV.